Below are 10 T cell receptor beta chains sequenced from a single sample in a study of CD8+ T cells in alopecia areata. RNA was isolated and reverse transcribed to cDNA, the sequencing template. Only in-frame clones appear in the TCRdb table, and some are missing; sequencing was by immunoSEQ multiplex PCR. The repertoire shows around 110,000 clones, none seen only once; the top ten take 20%. The sample was lesional skin. The receptors shown here come from a C3H/HeJ mouse with alopecia areata. The strain's MHC haplotype is H2-k.

This clone was counted a few times. Mouse names are used for the genes. Sequencing ends 4 residues short of the CDR3 end; the germline J gene provides the rest. The chain uses TRBV17 and TRBJ1-2, with D possibly matching TRBD1 (5 bases). V lost 1 base and J lost 0, with 6 bases in between. Germline CDR1 and CDR2: MNHDT and YYDKIL. The CDR3 is 14 amino acids. The CDR3 loop is CASSRGRANSDYTF. The CDR3 bases that were read are TGTGCTAGCAGTAGAGGCAGGGCAAACTCC.

A word on this clone: Gene and germline names: mouse. The read ends 4 residues early relative to the CDR3; the germline J gene fills the gap. The chain employs TRBV13-2 and TRBJ2-4, with 8 bases matching TRBD2. This CDR3 region has 16 residues. The germline CDR1 and CDR2 sequences are NNHNN and SYGAGS (reference sequence). Trimming took 1 base from V and 1 from J; bases not matched to a gene: 5. The sequenced part of the CDR3 DNA is TGTGCCAGCGGTGATCAAACTGGGGGTGGTCAAAAC. This translates into CASGDQTGGGQN. The entire CDR3 sequence reads CASGDQTGGGQNTLYF.

Remarks on this clone: Gene labels here are mouse ones. The CDR3 is cut off 4 residues early in the read; its end comes from the germline J gene. The chain combines TRBV13-3 with TRBJ2-2; D uncertain. From germline, CDR1 is NNHDY and CDR2 SYVADS. Trimming shortened V by 0 bases and J by 0 bases, and 6 bases separated the two germline ends. The CDR3 totals 15 residues. Incomplete CDR3 DNA: TGTGCCAGCAGTGATGGCAGCACAAACACCGGG. Protein product: CASSDGSTNTG. The full CDR3 is CASSDGSTNTGQLYF.

This clone was found a few times. TCRdb's protein does not match the DNA translation at residue 13; the protein provided is translated from the DNA. Gene names are mouse gene names. The covered CDR3 bases are TGTGCCAGCAGTGGACAGGGGAGGTATTCTGGAAATACG. Amino acids: CASSGQGRYSGNT. The full CDR3 sequence reads CASSGQGRYSGNTLYF. The chain recombines TRBV13-3 with TRBJ1-3, with 8 bases fitting TRBD1. With the read ending 3 residues before the CDR3 end, the germline J gene is used to fill in that end. Germline V lookup: CDR1 NNHDY, CDR2 SYVADS. This CDR3 has 16 amino acids. The V and J ends lost 3 bases and 0 bases, in that order; junction bases with no gene match: 5.

The table lists this clone with a few counts. Genes here carry mouse names. The CDR3 extends 4 residues past the end of the read, so its final part is completed from the germline J gene. V usage is TRBV19 and J usage is TRBJ2-7; D might be TRBD1 (6 bases). CDR1 and CDR2 from the germline V gene are FNHDT and SITEND (reference sequence). The CDR3 covers 13 residues. CDR3 sequence: CASSAPDRYEQYF. CDR3 DNA, as far as it was read: TGTGCCAGCAGCGCCCCCGACAGGTAT.

This clone was observed a handful of times. At residue 13, the TCRdb protein and translated DNA are inconsistent; the protein given comes from the DNA. Mouse gene names and germline throughout. The observed sequence ends 3 residues before the CDR3 terminus, with the missing tail filled in from the germline J gene. This rearrangement joins TRBV5 to TRBJ1-3, with 7 bases identical to TRBD1. Germline CDR1 reads LGHNA; CDR2 reads YNLKQL (reference sequence). CDR3 size: 16 residues. J was trimmed by 0 bases and V by 0 bases; bases with no gene match: 2. The CDR3 spells CASSQDPGGSGNTLYF. The sequenced part of the CDR3 DNA is TGTGCCAGCAGCCAAGATCCAGGGGGTTCTGGAAATACG.

Many counts were recorded for this clone. The TCRdb protein fails to match the DNA translation at residue 11; the protein reported here was translated from the DNA. Gene names denote mouse genes. The read falls 3 residues short of the CDR3 end, and the missing part is taken from the germline J gene. The chain employs TRBV13-3 and TRBJ1-3; D is unresolved. Germline values: CDR1 NNHDY, CDR2 SYVADS. The CDR3 is made up of 14 amino acids. V was clipped by 4 bases and J by 2 bases, with 10 bases between them. CDR3 bases read: TGTGCCAGCAGTCCCGACAACGCTGGAAATACG. Protein sequence: CASSPDNAGNT. The entire CDR3 sequence reads CASSPDNAGNTLYF. Filled out from reference TRBV13-3 and TRBJ1-3, the complete variable domain reads EAAVTQSPRSKVAVTGGKVTLSCHQTNNHDYMYWYRQDTGHGLRLIHYSYVADSTEKGDIPDGYKASRPSQENFSLILELASLSQTAVYFCASSPDNAGNTLYFGEGSRLIVV.

Regarding this clone: Gene labels here are mouse ones. From the germline J gene comes the end of the CDR3, since the read stops 4 residues before it. This chain joins TRBV19 and TRBJ1-1; TRBD1 matches 9 bases. V was clipped by 1 base and J by 1 base; unmatched bases: 5. This CDR3 is built from 16 residues. Germline CDR1 is FNHDT and CDR2 is SITEND (reference sequence). The CDR3 spells CASSIRRGQGNTEVFF. Partial CDR3 DNA: TGTGCCAGCAGTATAAGGAGGGGACAGGGAAACACA.

This clone appeared a few times. The gene names here belong to mouse. The read ends 4 residues early relative to the CDR3; the germline J gene fills the gap. The chain carries TRBV1 and TRBJ1-2, with 7 bases identical to TRBD1. V shed 0 bases and J 2 bases; nucleotides not matched to a gene: 6. This CDR3 comprises 16 residues. CDR1 and CDR2 (germline): NSQYPW, LRSPGD (reference sequence). CDR3 DNA, as far as it was read: TGCACCTGCAGTGCAGATCCTCAGGGGGTTAACTCC. Its translation is CTCSADPQGVNS. Given in full, the CDR3 is CTCSADPQGVNSDYTF.

This clone has a handful of counts. The gene names given are mouse names. Read sequence stops 4 residues before the CDR3 end, and the germline J gene provides the missing end. The J gene is TRBJ1-4, the V gene TRBV1; 7 bases agree with TRBD1. V gave up 4 bases and J gave up 5 bases; unmatched junction bases: 4. CDR1 and CDR2 from the germline V gene are NSQYPW and LRSPGD (reference sequence). CDR3 size: 14 residues. The CDR3 spells CTCSDRDRNERLFF. The part of the CDR3 DNA that was read is TGCACCTGCAGTGACCGGGACAGAAACGAA.